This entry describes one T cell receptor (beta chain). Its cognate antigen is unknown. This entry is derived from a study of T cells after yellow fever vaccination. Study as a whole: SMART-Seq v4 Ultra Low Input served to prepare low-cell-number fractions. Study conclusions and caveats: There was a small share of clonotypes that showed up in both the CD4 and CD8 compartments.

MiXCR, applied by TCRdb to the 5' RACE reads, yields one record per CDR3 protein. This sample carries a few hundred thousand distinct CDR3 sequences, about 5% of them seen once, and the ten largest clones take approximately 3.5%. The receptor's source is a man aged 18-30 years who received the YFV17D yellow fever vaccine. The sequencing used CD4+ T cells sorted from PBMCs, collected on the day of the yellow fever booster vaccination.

The CDR3 here is CASSFYGADGELFF. CDR3 coding DNA: TGTGCCAGCAGCTTTTATGGGGCCGACGGGGAGCTGTTTTTT. This chain links TRBV5-4 with TRBJ2-2; maybe TRBD1 (5 bases). Germline CDR1 reads SGHNT; CDR2 reads YYREEE (reference sequence). V lost 2 bases and J 7 bases, leaving 12 bases between the germline ends. CDR3 length equals 14 residues.